The 13 T cell receptor beta chains presented below share a single source sample, sequenced in a study of vaccination and CD4 T cells after COVID-19. The Oncomine TCR Beta short-read assay sequenced DNA from cultured CD4+ T cells. From the PCR reads, TCRdb called clonotypes with MiXCR, one entry per CDR3 protein. In the table there are 15,000 to 20,000 distinct CDR3 sequences, 30% to 45% of which are singletons. Specified treatment: 10-day PBMC culture with coronavirus spike peptide pools or control peptides (ViraFEST assay). For these TCRs, the target antigens are not known. The sequenced sample was CD4+ T cells from blood, cultured in vitro. The receptor source for this set is a human donor who had recovered from COVID-19.

This clonotype was seen only a few times. The chain links TRBV30 to TRBJ1-5; D unclear. V dropped 5 bases and J dropped 4 bases, with 6 bases sitting between them. The CDR3 runs 11 residues. Germline-derived CDR1 and CDR2 are GTSNPN and SVGIG (reference sequence). CDR3 sequence reads: CAWGFNQPQHF. The CDR3 region has the DNA TGTGCCTGGGGATTTAATCAGCCCCAGCATTTT.

The gene calls are TRBV7-2 and TRBJ2-3; the D is unclear. The germline CDR1 and CDR2 sequences are SGHTA and FQGNSA. The V end was cut by 4 bases, the J end by 5 bases, with 16 bases between. The length of the CDR3 is 15 residues. Here the CDR3 reads CASSSAGPARDTQYF. As DNA, the CDR3 is TGTGCCAGCAGCTCGGCAGGACCTGCAAGAGATACGCAGTATTTT.

In this sample, this clonotype turned up a few times. The CDR3: CASSVVPSVYGYTF. Here the CDR3 DNA reads TGTGCCAGCAGCGTAGTGCCCTCGGTCTATGGCTACACCTTC. The chain links TRBV6-4 to TRBJ1-2; no definite D call. The CDR3 covers 14 residues. Trimming shortened V by 6 bases and J by 4 bases, and 15 bases separated the two germline ends. Germline CDR1 reads MRHNA; CDR2 reads SNTAGT.

The rearrangement links TRBV18 to TRBJ2-1; 14 bases match TRBD2. Germline loops: CDR1 KGHSH, CDR2 LQKENI. This CDR3 has 18 residues. V gave up 3 bases and J gave up 6 bases; unmatched junction bases: 10. CDR3: CASSPLGLAGVVGNEQFF. The CDR3 DNA reads TGTGCCAGCTCACCCCTGGGACTAGCGGGAGTGGTGGGCAATGAGCAGTTCTTC.

J is TRBJ2-2 and V is TRBV10-3, with 8 bases fitting TRBD1. The V and J ends lost 6 bases and 3 bases, in that order; junction bases with no gene match: 9. This CDR3 region has 16 residues. CDR1 is ENHRY and CDR2 is SYGVKD in the germline V gene. CDR3 sequence: CAIRSVEQGDTGELFF. CDR3 nucleotide sequence: TGTGCCATCAGGTCTGTTGAACAGGGGGACACCGGGGAGCTGTTTTTT.

The chain combines TRBV20-1 with TRBJ2-7; 7 bases agree with TRBD1. V lost 2 bases and J lost 3; bases outside the gene matches: 13. This CDR3 comprises 16 residues. CDR1 DFQATT and CDR2 SNEGSKA come from the germline V gene (reference sequence). The CDR3 loop is CSARSTQGERFYEQYF. The CDR3 DNA reads as TGCAGTGCTAGATCTACCCAGGGGGAGCGATTCTACGAGCAGTACTTC.

This clonotype has more than one count but fewer than ten. This rearrangement joins TRBV20-1 to TRBJ1-2; 7 positions agree with TRBD1. Germline CDR1 DFQATT, CDR2 SNEGSKA (reference sequence). After removal of 0 bases from V and 3 bases from J, the junction contained 7 bases not matched to a gene. The CDR3 is 15 residues long. The CDR3 loop is CSAREGTVLDYGYTF. DNA for the CDR3: TGCAGTGCTAGAGAAGGGACAGTGCTAGACTATGGCTACACCTTC.

The CDR3 bases are TGTGCCAGCGCTGACAGGGGTTCCGGCACCGGGGAGCTGTTTTTT. Encoded protein: CASADRGSGTGELFF. The chain combines TRBV2 with TRBJ2-2; TRBD1 agrees at 8 bases. This CDR3 spans 15 amino acids. Germline CDR1 reads SNHLY; CDR2 reads FYNNEI. V shed 8 bases, J shed 4 bases, and the junction held 9 bases outside the gene matches.

The gene calls are TRBV27 and TRBJ1-1; D is possibly TRBD1 (6 bases). The CDR3 contains 13 residues. Germline V gene data show CDR1 as MNHEY and CDR2 as SMNVEV (reference sequence). The ends were cut back, 5 bases at V and 1 base at J, with 8 bases in the middle. As DNA, the CDR3 is TGTGCCAGCAGTCAACAGGGGAACACTGAAGCTTTCTTT. Encoded protein: CASSQQGNTEAFF.

This clonotype was observed a handful of times. J is TRBJ1-5 and V is TRBV20-1; D is unclear. The germline V gene encodes CDR1 DFQATT and CDR2 SNEGSKA (reference sequence). The length of the CDR3 is 16 residues. The germline V and J ends were trimmed by 4 bases and 1 base, with 17 bases remaining between them. The CDR3 is CSATHPATGSNQPQHF. The CDR3 nucleotides are TGCAGTGCTACCCACCCAGCGACGGGGAGCAATCAGCCCCAGCATTTT.

This clonotype was counted between two and nine times. The chain has TRBV21-1 and TRBJ2-7; TRBD1, as called in the table, went unchecked against the DNA. TRBV21-1 represents a pseudogene. This CDR3 comprises 15 residues. Here the CDR3 reads CASSKVRTGPYEQYF. As DNA, the CDR3 is TGTGCCAGCAGCAAAGTGCGGACAGGACCCTACGAGCAGTACTTC.

This clonotype has more than one count but fewer than ten. The chain joins TRBV15 to TRBJ2-5, with TRBD1 identical over 7 bases. This CDR3 spans 14 amino acids. Germline V gene sequence: CDR1 LNHNV, CDR2 YYDKDF (reference sequence). Losses at the gene ends were 1 base for V and 4 bases for J; bases not matched to a gene: 3. CDR3 protein: CATSRGQGSETQYF. The CDR3, as DNA: TGTGCCACCAGCAGAGGACAGGGCTCAGAGACCCAGTACTTC.

The rearrangement joins TRBV7-2 to TRBJ2-1; no definite D call. Trimming removed 5 bases from V and 7 bases from J, with 9 bases in between. The germline V gene has CDR1 SGHTA and CDR2 FQGNSA. The CDR3 runs to 12 residues. CDR3 in amino acids: CASSPDLNEQFF. The CDR3 DNA follows: TGTGCCAGCAGCCCAGACTTAAATGAGCAGTTCTTC.